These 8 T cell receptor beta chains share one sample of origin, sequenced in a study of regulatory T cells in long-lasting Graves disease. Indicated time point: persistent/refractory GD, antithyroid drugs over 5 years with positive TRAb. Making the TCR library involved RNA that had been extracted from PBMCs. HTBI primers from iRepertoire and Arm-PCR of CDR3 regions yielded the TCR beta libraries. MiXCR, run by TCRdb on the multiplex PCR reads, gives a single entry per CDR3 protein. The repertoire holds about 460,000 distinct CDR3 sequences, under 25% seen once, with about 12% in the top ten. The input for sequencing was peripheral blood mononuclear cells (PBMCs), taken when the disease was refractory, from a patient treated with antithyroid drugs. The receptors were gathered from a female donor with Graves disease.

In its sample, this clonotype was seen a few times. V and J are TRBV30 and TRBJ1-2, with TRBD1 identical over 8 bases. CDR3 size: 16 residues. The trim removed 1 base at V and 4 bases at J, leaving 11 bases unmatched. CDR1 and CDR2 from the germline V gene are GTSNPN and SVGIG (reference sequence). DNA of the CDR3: TGTGCCTGGAGTGGGGTCAGGGGGCGAGGAAGCTATGGCTACACCTTC. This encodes CAWSGVRGRGSYGYTF.

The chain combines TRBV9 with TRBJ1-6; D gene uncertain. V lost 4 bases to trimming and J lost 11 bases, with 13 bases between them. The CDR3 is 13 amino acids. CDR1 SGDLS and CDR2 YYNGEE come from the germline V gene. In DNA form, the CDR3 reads TGTGCCAGCAGCTCCTCAACCGCCGCACCCCTCCACTTT. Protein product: CASSSSTAAPLHF.

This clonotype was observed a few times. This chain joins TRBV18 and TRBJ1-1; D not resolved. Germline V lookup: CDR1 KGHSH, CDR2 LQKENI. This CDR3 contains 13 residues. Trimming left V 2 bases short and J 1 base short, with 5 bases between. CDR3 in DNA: TGTGCCAGCTCACCAAGTTGGAACACTGAAGCTTTCTTT. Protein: CASSPSWNTEAFF.

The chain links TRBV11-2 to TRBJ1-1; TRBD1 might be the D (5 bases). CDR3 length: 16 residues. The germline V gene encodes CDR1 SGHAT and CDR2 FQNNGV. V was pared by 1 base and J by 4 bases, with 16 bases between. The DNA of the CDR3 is TGTGCCAGCAGCTTAGTCCAAATGGGGGGGAGCACTGAAGCTTTCTTT. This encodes CASSLVQMGGSTEAFF.

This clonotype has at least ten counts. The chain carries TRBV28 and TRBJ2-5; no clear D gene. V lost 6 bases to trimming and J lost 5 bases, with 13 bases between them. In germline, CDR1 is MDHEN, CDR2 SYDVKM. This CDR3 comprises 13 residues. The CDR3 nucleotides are TGTGCCAGCAGGGTGACGGCCGCGGAGACCCAGTACTTC. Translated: CASRVTAAETQYF.

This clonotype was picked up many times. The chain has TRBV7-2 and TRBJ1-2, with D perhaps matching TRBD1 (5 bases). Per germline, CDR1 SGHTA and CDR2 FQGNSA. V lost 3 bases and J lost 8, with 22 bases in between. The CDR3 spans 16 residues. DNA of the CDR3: TGTGCCAGCAGCTTCGGGACGGCCGCGTCCTCGGGGGGCTACACCTTC. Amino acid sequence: CASSFGTAASSGGYTF.

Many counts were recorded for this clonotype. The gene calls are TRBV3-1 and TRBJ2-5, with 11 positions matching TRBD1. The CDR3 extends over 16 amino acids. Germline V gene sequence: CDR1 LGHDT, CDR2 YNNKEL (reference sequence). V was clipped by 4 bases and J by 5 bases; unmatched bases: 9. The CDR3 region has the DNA TGTGCCAGCAGCCCTATTCGGACAGGGGGCTCGGAGACCCAGTACTTC. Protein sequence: CASSPIRTGGSETQYF.

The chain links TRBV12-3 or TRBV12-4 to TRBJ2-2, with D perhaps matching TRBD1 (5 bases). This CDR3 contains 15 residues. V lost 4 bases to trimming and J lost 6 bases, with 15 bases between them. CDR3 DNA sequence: TGTGCCAGCAGTTCCAAGGACAAGATCGCCGGGGAGCTGTTTTTT. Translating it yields CASSSKDKIAGELFF.